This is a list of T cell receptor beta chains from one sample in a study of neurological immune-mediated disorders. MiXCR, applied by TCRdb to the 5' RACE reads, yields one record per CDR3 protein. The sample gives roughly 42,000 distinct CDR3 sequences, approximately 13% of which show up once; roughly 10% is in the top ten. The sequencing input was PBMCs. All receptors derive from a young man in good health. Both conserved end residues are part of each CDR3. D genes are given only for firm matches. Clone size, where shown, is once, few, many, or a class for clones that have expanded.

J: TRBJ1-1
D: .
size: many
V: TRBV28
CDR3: CASREVANTEAFF
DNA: TGTGCCAGCAGGGAAGTAGCGAACACTGAAGCTTTCTTT

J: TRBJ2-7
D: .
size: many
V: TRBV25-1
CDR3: CASTMGAYEQYF
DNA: TGTGCCAGCACGATGGGGGCCTACGAGCAGTACTTC

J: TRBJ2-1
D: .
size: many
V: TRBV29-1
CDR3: CSVAVGEQFF
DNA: TGCAGCGTAGCGGTGGGTGAGCAGTTCTTC

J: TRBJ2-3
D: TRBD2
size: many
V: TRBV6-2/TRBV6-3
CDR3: CASSSLAGPRTDTQYF
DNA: TGTGCCAGCAGTTCCTTAGCGGGACCCCGAACAGATACGCAGTATTTT

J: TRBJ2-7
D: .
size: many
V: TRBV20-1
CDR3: CSAAIQGPIYEQYF
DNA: TGCAGTGCTGCAATACAGGGACCCATCTACGAGCAGTACTTC

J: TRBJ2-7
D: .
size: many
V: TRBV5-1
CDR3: CASSLTGPGEQYF
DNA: TGCGCCAGCAGCTTGACGGGGCCAGGCGAGCAGTACTTC

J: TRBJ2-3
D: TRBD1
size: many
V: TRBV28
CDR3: CASSLDRTTDTQYF
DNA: TGTGCCAGCAGTTTGGACAGGACCACAGATACGCAGTATTTT

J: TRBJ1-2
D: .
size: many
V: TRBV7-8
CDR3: CASSLTPTLTGYGYTF
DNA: TGTGCCAGCAGCTTAACCCCAACCCTGACTGGCTATGGCTACACCTTC

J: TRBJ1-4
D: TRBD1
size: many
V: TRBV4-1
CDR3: CASSQVGTANEKLFF
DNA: TGCGCCAGCAGCCAAGTAGGGACAGCGAATGAAAAACTGTTTTTT

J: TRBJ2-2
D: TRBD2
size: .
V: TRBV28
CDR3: CASVTGGPGELFF
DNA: TGTGCCAGCGTGACGGGAGGGCCAGGGGAGCTGTTTTTT

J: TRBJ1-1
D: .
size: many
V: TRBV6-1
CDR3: CASSDVGIWGNTEAFF
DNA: TGTGCCAGCAGTGACGTAGGAATTTGGGGGAACACTGAAGCTTTCTTT

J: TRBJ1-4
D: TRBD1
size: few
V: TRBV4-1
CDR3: CASSHSGTGDEELFF
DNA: TGCGCCAGCAGCCATTCCGGGACAGGGGATGAGGAACTGTTTTTT

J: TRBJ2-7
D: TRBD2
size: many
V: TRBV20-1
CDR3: CAGTSADEQYF
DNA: TGTGCCGGGACTAGCGCCGACGAGCAGTACTTC

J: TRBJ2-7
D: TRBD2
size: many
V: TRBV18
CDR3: CASSGGLAGEQYF
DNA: TGTGCCAGCTCCGGAGGACTAGCGGGAGAGCAGTACTTC

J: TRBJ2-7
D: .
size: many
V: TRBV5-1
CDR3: CASSLLWNRTSSYEQYF
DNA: TGCGCCAGCAGCTTGCTATGGAACAGGACCTCTTCCTACGAGCAGTACTTC

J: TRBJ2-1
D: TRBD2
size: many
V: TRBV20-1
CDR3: CSAHHLAGVYNEQFF
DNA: TGCAGTGCTCATCACCTAGCGGGGGTCTACAATGAGCAGTTCTTC

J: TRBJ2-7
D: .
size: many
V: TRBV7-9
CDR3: CASSTPGQRDSYEQYF
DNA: TGTGCCAGCAGCACTCCCGGGCAGCGCGACTCCTACGAGCAGTACTTC

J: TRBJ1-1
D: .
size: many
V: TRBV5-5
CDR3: CASSLLPDGNTEAFF
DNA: TGTGCCAGCAGCTTACTCCCGGACGGGAACACTGAAGCTTTCTTT

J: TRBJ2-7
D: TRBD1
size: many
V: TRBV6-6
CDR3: CASSPGTALYEQYF
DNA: TGTGCCAGCAGTCCAGGGACAGCCCTCTACGAGCAGTACTTC

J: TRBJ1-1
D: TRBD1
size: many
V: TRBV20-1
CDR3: CSARGLQGALNTEAFF
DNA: TGCAGTGCTAGAGGGTTACAGGGGGCTCTGAACACTGAAGCTTTCTTT

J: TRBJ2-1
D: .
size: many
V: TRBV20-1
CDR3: CSARDLRSYNEQFF
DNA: TGCAGTGCTAGAGATCTGCGCTCCTACAATGAGCAGTTCTTC

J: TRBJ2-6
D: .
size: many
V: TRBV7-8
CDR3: CASSLGSTGANVLTF
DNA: TGTGCCAGCAGCTTAGGATCCACTGGGGCCAACGTCCTGACTTTC

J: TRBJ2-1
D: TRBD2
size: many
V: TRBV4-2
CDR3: CASSSPERDNNEQFF
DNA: TGTGCCAGCAGCTCCCCGGAGCGGGATAACAATGAGCAGTTCTTC

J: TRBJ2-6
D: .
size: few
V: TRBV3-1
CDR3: CASSQRTGANVLTF
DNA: TGTGCCAGCAGCCAACGGACTGGGGCCAACGTCCTGACTTTC

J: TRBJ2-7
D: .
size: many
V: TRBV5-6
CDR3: CASSLWGSYEQYF
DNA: TGTGCCAGCAGCTTATGGGGGAGTTACGAGCAGTACTTC

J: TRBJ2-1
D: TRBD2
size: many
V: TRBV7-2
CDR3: CASSLDRTSQKGSYNEQFF
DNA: TGTGCCAGCAGCTTAGATAGGACTAGCCAAAAGGGCTCCTACAATGAGCAGTTCTTC

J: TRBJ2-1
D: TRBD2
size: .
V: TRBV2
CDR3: CASTAGELYNEQFF
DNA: TGTGCCAGCACGGCGGGAGAACTCTACAATGAGCAGTTCTTC

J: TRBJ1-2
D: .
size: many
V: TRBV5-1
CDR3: CASSFEGEDGYTF
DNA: TGCGCCAGCAGCTTCGAGGGGGAGGATGGCTACACCTTC

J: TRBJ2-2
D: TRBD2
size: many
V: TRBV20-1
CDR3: CSAGMAGGVTGELFF
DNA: TGCAGTGCAGGGATGGCGGGAGGGGTCACCGGGGAGCTGTTTTTT

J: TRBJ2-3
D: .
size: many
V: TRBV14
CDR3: CASSQEVLSNTDTQYF
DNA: TGTGCCAGCAGCCAAGAGGTGTTGAGCAACACAGATACGCAGTATTTT

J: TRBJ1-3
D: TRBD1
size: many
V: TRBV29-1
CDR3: CSVVVMLQGAGNTIYF
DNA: TGCAGCGTTGTGGTGATGCTACAGGGGGCCGGAAACACCATATATTTT

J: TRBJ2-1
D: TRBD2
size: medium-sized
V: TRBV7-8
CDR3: CASSLAPSGGPWQFF
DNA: TGTGCCAGCAGCTTAGCACCTAGCGGGGGACCCTGGCAGTTCTTC

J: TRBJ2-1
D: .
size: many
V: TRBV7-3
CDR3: CASSLLGPASYNEQFF
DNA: TGTGCCAGCAGCTTACTGGGACCCGCTTCCTACAATGAGCAGTTCTTC